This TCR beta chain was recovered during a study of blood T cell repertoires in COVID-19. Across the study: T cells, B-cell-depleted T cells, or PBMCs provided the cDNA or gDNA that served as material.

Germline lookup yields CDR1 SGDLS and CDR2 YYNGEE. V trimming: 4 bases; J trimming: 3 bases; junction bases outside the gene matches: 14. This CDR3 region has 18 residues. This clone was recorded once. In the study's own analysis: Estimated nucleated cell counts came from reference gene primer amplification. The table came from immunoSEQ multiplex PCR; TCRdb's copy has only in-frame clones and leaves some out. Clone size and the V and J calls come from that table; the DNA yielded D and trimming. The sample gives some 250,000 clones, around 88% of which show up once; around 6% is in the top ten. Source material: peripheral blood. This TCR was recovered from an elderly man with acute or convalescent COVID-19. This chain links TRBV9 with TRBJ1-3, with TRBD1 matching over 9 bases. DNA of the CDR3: TGTGCCAGCAGCTCGACAGTCACCGGGACAGGGAATGGAAACACCATATATTTT. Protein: CASSSTVTGTGNGNTIYF. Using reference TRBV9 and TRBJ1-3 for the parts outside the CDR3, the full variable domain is DSGVTQTPKHLITATGQRVTLRCSPRSGDLSVYWYQQSLDQGLQFLIQYYNGEERAKGNILERFSAQQFPDLHSELNLSSLELGDSALYFCASSSTVTGTGNGNTIYFGEGSWLTVV.